This entry lists 28 T cell receptor beta chains sequenced from one sample in a study of T cell repertoires in cytomegalovirus infection. TCRdb reprocessed the reads via MiXCR and lists one record per CDR3 protein. This table holds some 940,000 distinct CDR3 sequences, 30% to 40% found once. No antigen is known for these receptors. Sequencing used cultured CD8+ T cells from PBMCs, obtained from culture after CMV antigen stimulation. The origin of the receptors is a human donor in good health (CMV status not recorded). Some clones in this sample may be carry-over from other donors' samples.

V usage is TRBV4-1 and J usage is TRBJ1-1, with D possibly being TRBD1 (6 bases). Germline V CDR1 and CDR2: MGHRA, YSYEKL. Trimming shortened V by 1 base and J by 4 bases, and 10 bases separated the two germline ends. CDR3 length: 14 amino acids. This CDR3 reads CASSQGTDITEAFF. DNA of the CDR3: TGCGCCAGCAGCCAAGGGACAGATATCACTGAAGCTTTCTTT.

This clonotype was recorded many times. The chain is built from TRBV7-9 and TRBJ1-5; 9 bases are a match to TRBD1. From germline, CDR1 is SEHNR and CDR2 FQNEAQ (reference sequence). J was trimmed by 5 bases and V by 5 bases; bases with no gene match: 10. The CDR3 loop spans 16 amino acids. The CDR3 is CASSPGTGKKDQPQHF. CDR3 nucleotides: TGTGCCAGCAGCCCAGGGACAGGGAAGAAGGATCAGCCCCAGCATTTT.

The V gene is TRBV15, the J gene TRBJ1-2; D is unresolved. The CDR3 loop spans 14 amino acids. Germline V lookup: CDR1 LNHNV, CDR2 YYDKDF (reference sequence). Trimming cost V 2 bases and J 0 bases, with 7 bases left between them. Written as DNA, the CDR3 is TGTGCCACCAGCAGAAGGGAACCTAACTATGGCTACACCTTC. Protein product: CATSRREPNYGYTF.

This chain joins TRBV5-8 and TRBJ1-1; TRBD1 might be the D (5 bases). Germline V lookup: CDR1 SGHTS, CDR2 YDEGEE. The CDR3 spans 16 residues. The V end lost 1 base, the J end lost 0 bases, and 13 bases lay between the germline ends. The CDR3, as DNA: TGTGCCAGCAGCTTGTTGGGCAGGGCCATGAACACTGAAGCTTTCTTT. Amino acids: CASSLLGRAMNTEAFF.

This rearrangement joins TRBV4-1 to TRBJ2-1; maybe TRBD2 (5 bases). The CDR3 totals 18 residues. Trimming shortened V by 0 bases and J by 0 bases, and 15 bases separated the two germline ends. The V gene's germline CDR1 is MGHRA and CDR2 YSYEKL. The CDR3 DNA follows: TGCGCCAGCAGCCAAGATATTAGGTACGGGGTCTCCTACAATGAGCAGTTCTTC. Protein sequence: CASSQDIRYGVSYNEQFF.

The chain employs TRBV6-2 or TRBV6-3 and TRBJ1-2; TRBD1 agrees at 10 bases. V lost 6 bases, J lost 4 bases, and 8 bases stayed unmatched. CDR1 and CDR2 from the germline V gene are MNHEY and SVGEGT. The CDR3 length is 15 residues. DNA of the CDR3: TGTGCCAGCAGAGAACGGACAGGGGGGGTCTATGGCTACACCTTC. Residues: CASRERTGGVYGYTF.

In this sample, this clonotype turned up once. This chain connects TRBV19 to TRBJ2-7, with D possibly TRBD2 on 5 matching bases. V was pared by 8 bases and J by 7 bases, with 18 bases between. The CDR3 totals 13 residues. Germline CDR1 LNHDA, CDR2 SQIVND (reference sequence). CDR3 amino acids: CASSTGNLGEQYF. CDR3 nucleotide sequence: TGTGCCAGTTCTACCGGGAACCTAGGAGAGCAGTACTTC. The full variable domain, its missing parts supplied by reference TRBV19 and TRBJ2-7, is DGGITQSPKYLFRKEGQNVTLSCEQNLNHDAMYWYRQDPGQGLRLIYYSQIVNDFQKGDIAEGYSVSREKKESFPLTVTSAQKNPTAFYLCASSTGNLGEQYFGPGTRLTVT.

This chain joins TRBV10-3 and TRBJ2-7, with 9 bases aligning to TRBD1. In germline, CDR1 is ENHRY, CDR2 SYGVKD. With V trimmed by 3 bases and J by 6 bases, 9 bases remained unmatched. The CDR3 runs to 15 residues. CDR3 loop: CAISDPTGGHTEQYF. The CDR3 region has the DNA TGTGCCATCAGTGACCCTACAGGGGGCCATACCGAGCAGTACTTC.

The chain couples TRBV20-1 to TRBJ2-5, with 12 bases fitting TRBD1. CDR1 and CDR2 (germline): DFQATT, SNEGSKA (reference sequence). This CDR3 is 14 amino acids long. J gave up 13 bases and V 6 bases, and 15 bases lay outside the gene matches. The CDR3 spells CSAPRDRGPLVGYF. CDR3 bases: TGCAGTGCGCCTCGGGACAGGGGGCCTCTCGTCGGGTACTTC.

This chain connects TRBV4-3 to TRBJ1-6; no firm D call. The V end lost 0 bases, the J end lost 2 bases, and 11 bases lay between the germline ends. Germline V gene data show CDR1 as LGHNA and CDR2 as YSLEER. This CDR3 has 17 amino acids. In DNA form, the CDR3 reads TGCGCCAGCAGCCAAGATTTGGCTTCCGCCTATAATTCACCCCTCCACTTT. Its protein is CASSQDLASAYNSPLHF.

The rearrangement joins TRBV9 to TRBJ2-3; the D gene is possibly TRBD2 (7 bases). The CDR3 covers 16 residues. In germline, CDR1 is SGDLS, CDR2 YYNGEE. V was cut by 0 bases and J by 2 bases, with 13 bases left in between. The CDR3 reads CASSVGGGGPTDTQYF. The CDR3 coding sequence is TGTGCCAGCAGCGTAGGTGGGGGGGGGCCCACAGATACGCAGTATTTT.

The chain couples TRBV18 to TRBJ1-5; D gene unclear. Germline CDR1 is KGHSH and CDR2 is LQKENI. This CDR3 contains 17 residues. Trimming stripped 6 bases from V and 7 bases from J, with 25 bases between. CDR3 amino acids: CASSHIPGGSLDQPQHF. The DNA for the CDR3 is TGTGCCAGCTCCCACATCCCGGGAGGCTCCTTGGACCAGCCCCAGCATTTT.

V is TRBV15 and J is TRBJ2-3; possibly TRBD2 for D (5 bases). Germline CDR1 LNHNV, CDR2 YYDKDF (reference sequence). This CDR3 has 17 amino acids. With 1 base removed from V and 3 bases from J, the gap between germline ends came to 17 bases. In DNA form, the CDR3 reads TGTGCCACCAGCAGAGGGGCGGGCCCAGCCTCTACAGATACGCAGTATTTT. Protein sequence: CATSRGAGPASTDTQYF.

This clonotype was detected only a few times. CDR3 sequence (DNA): TGTGCCATCAGGGATGGGACACCTGGAAACACCATATATTTT. Its translation is CAIRDGTPGNTIYF. V gene TRBV10-3 combines with J gene TRBJ1-3, with D perhaps matching TRBD1 (6 bases). The germline V gene has CDR1 ENHRY and CDR2 SYGVKD. Between the trimmed V and J ends, which lost 6 bases and 2 bases, there was a span of 11 bases. CDR3 length equals 14 residues.

This clonotype has at least ten counts. The chain combines TRBV4-3 with TRBJ2-2; TRBD1 aligns across 7 bases. The V gene's germline CDR1 is LGHNA and CDR2 YSLEER. The CDR3 has 18 residues. The V segment lost 0 bases and the J segment 1 base; nucleotides outside the gene matches: 8. CDR3 sequence reads: CASSQEVIAGGNTGELFF. CDR3 coding DNA: TGCGCCAGCAGCCAAGAAGTTATAGCAGGGGGGAACACCGGGGAGCTGTTTTTT.

This chain joins TRBV6-2 or TRBV6-3 and TRBJ1-3; TRBD1 might be the D (5 bases). CDR3 size: 16 residues. Germline CDR1 MNHEY, CDR2 SVGEGT. Trimming shortened V by 0 bases and J by 1 base, and 10 bases separated the two germline ends. CDR3 loop: CASSYSISGSGNTIYF. CDR3 in DNA: TGTGCCAGCAGTTACTCGATCTCAGGGTCTGGAAACACCATATATTTT.

The V gene is TRBV27, the J gene TRBJ1-1; D call uncertain. V dropped 6 bases and J dropped 1 base, with 15 bases sitting between them. CDR1 and CDR2 from the germline V gene are MNHEY and SMNVEV (reference sequence). There are 15 residues in the CDR3. CDR3: CASRDLKPSNTEAFF. The DNA for the CDR3 is TGTGCCAGCAGGGACCTAAAGCCCTCGAACACTGAAGCTTTCTTT.

The rearrangement joins TRBV2 to TRBJ2-2; D might be TRBD2 (5 bases). Per germline, CDR1 SNHLY and CDR2 FYNNEI. The CDR3 contains 17 residues. Trimming removed 6 bases at V and 0 bases at J, with 17 bases between. The CDR3 loop reads CASRGNPSSPNTGELFF. DNA of the CDR3: TGTGCCAGCAGGGGCAACCCCTCTAGCCCGAACACCGGGGAGCTGTTTTTT.

This clonotype was counted a few times. Being one base from a much bigger clone, this may be a read error. The V and J genes are TRBV5-6 and TRBJ2-5; TRBD1 matches at 9 bases. Trimming at V came to 3 bases and at J to 4 bases, leaving 1 base not matched to a gene. This CDR3 contains 13 residues. Germline V gives CDR1 SGHDT, CDR2 YYEEEE. CDR3: CASSSTGGETQYF. In DNA form, the CDR3 reads TGTGCCAGCAGCTCGACAGGGGGAGAGACCCAGTACTTC.

This clonotype was seen repeatedly, ten times or more. This chain connects TRBV6-1 to TRBJ2-7, with 9 bases matching TRBD1. The ends lost 1 base at V and 3 bases at J; junction bases unmatched: 1. Germline V gives CDR1 MNHNS, CDR2 SASEGT. The CDR3 sequence is 14 residues long. CDR3 sequence: CASSEGGQGYEQYV. The CDR3 region has the DNA TGTGCCAGCAGTGAAGGGGGACAGGGCTACGAGCAGTACGTC.

A few counts support this clonotype. This rearrangement joins TRBV19 to TRBJ1-2; D is unresolved. Trimming took off 7 bases at V and 6 bases at J, with 18 bases between the two ends. Germline lookup yields CDR1 LNHDA and CDR2 SQIVND (reference sequence). The CDR3 is made up of 14 amino acids. The CDR3 nucleotides read TGTGCCAGTACCATTCCCCCAAGTGGACATGGCTACACCTTC. Its translation is CASTIPPSGHGYTF.

This clonotype was seen many times. V gene TRBV4-1 combines with J gene TRBJ2-1, with D possibly matching TRBD2 (5 bases). The V end was cut by 5 bases, the J end by 10 bases, with 12 bases between. CDR3 size: 12 residues. Germline V gene data show CDR1 as MGHRA and CDR2 as YSYEKL. CDR3 in DNA: TGCGCCAGCAGCTTTAGGTCGGGGGAGCAGTTCTTC. Translation: CASSFRSGEQFF.

This clonotype appeared many times. The chain has TRBV7-9 and TRBJ1-5; D remains ambiguous. The length of the CDR3 is 16 residues. Germline V lookup: CDR1 SEHNR, CDR2 FQNEAQ (reference sequence). V was cut by 0 bases and J by 3 bases, with 12 bases left in between. The CDR3 DNA follows: TGTGCCAGCAGCTTAGCCGTATCCGGATACAATCAGCCCCAGCATTTT. Its protein product is CASSLAVSGYNQPQHF.

The chain joins TRBV19 to TRBJ1-2; D is unresolved. The CDR3 spans 14 residues. CDR1 and CDR2 from the germline V gene are LNHDA and SQIVND (reference sequence). V was cut by 5 bases and J by 0 bases, with 10 bases left in between. CDR3 sequence reads: CASSQQDPNYGYTF. CDR3 nucleotides: TGTGCCAGTAGTCAGCAAGATCCTAACTATGGCTACACCTTC.

In its sample, this clonotype was seen a few times. The chain is built from TRBV6-8 and TRBJ2-7; unclear D gene. This CDR3 has 14 residues. Trimming left V 6 bases short and J 1 base short, with 13 bases between. Germline V CDR1 and CDR2: MNHGY, SAAAGT. The CDR3 sequence is CASSPIDGSYEQYV. CDR3 DNA: TGTGCCAGCAGCCCAATTGACGGTTCCTACGAGCAGTACGTC.

The V call is TRBV19, the J call TRBJ2-1, with TRBD1 identical over 7 bases. Looked up from germline, CDR1 is LNHDA and CDR2 is SQIVND (reference sequence). The CDR3 covers 16 residues. V was clipped by 7 bases and J by 4 bases; unmatched bases: 13. The CDR3 loop reads CASTSRGWTEYNEQFF. The DNA of the CDR3 is TGTGCCAGTACCTCCAGGGGGTGGACCGAGTACAATGAGCAGTTCTTC.

The genes are TRBV4-3 and TRBJ2-5; D not resolved. CDR1 is LGHNA and CDR2 is YSLEER in the germline V gene. The CDR3 extends over 14 amino acids. V was shortened by 1 base and J by 3 bases, with 9 bases between the two germline ends. The CDR3 here is CASSQGAHKETQYF. The CDR3 DNA is TGCGCCAGCAGCCAAGGGGCTCACAAAGAGACCCAGTACTTC.

This clonotype was recorded once. The chain recombines TRBV5-6 with TRBJ2-3; 7 nucleotides line up with TRBD1. J was trimmed by 6 bases and V by 4 bases; bases with no gene match: 8. Germline CDR1 reads SGHDT; CDR2 reads YYEEEE. The CDR3 consists of 14 residues. In nucleotides, the CDR3 is TGTGCCAGCAGCATACAGGGGACCGGGGATACGCAGTATTTT. This encodes CASSIQGTGDTQYF.